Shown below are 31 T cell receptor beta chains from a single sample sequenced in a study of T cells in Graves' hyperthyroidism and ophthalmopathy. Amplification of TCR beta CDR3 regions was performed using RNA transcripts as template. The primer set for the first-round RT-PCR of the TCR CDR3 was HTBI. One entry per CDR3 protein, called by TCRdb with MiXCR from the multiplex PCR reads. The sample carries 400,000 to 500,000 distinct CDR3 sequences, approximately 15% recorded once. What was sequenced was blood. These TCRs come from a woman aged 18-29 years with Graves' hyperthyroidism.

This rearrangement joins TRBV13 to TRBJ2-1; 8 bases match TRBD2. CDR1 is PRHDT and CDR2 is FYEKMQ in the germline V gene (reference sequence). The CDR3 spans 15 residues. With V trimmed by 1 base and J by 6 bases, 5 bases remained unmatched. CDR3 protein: CASSLEAGATNEQFF. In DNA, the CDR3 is TGTGCCAGCAGCTTAGAAGCGGGAGCCACCAATGAGCAGTTCTTC.

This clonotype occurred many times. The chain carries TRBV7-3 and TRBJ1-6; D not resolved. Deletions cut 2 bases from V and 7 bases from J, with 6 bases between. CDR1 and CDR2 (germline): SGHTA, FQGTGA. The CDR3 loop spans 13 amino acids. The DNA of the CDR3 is TGTGCCAGCAGCTTAGGGCAAAATTCACCCCTCCACTTT. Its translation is CASSLGQNSPLHF.

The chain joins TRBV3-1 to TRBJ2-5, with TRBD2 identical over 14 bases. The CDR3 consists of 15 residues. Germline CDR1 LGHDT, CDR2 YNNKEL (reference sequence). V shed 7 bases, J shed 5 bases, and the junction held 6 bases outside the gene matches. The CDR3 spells CASIGTSGSVETQYF. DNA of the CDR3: TGTGCCAGCATCGGGACTAGCGGGAGCGTTGAGACCCAGTACTTC.

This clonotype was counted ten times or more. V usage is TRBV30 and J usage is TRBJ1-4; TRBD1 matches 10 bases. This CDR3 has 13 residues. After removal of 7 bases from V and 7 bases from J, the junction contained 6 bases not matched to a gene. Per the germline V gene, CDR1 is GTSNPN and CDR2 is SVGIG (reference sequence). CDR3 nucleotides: TGTGCCTTCGGGACAGGGGAGATTGAAAAACTGTTTTTT. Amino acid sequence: CAFGTGEIEKLFF.

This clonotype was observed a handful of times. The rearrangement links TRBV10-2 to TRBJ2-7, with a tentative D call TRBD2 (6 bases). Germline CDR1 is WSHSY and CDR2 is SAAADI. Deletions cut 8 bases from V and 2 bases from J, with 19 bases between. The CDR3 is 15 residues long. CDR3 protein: CASWGGHLKTYEQYF. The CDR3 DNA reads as TGCGCCAGCTGGGGAGGACACCTAAAAACCTACGAGCAGTACTTC.

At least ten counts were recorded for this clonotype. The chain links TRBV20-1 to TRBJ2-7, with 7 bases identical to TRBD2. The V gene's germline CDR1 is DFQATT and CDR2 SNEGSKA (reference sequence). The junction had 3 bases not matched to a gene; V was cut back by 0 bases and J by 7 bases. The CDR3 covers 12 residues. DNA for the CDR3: TGCAGTGCTAGAGATATGGGGGGGGAGCAGTACTTC. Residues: CSARDMGGEQYF.

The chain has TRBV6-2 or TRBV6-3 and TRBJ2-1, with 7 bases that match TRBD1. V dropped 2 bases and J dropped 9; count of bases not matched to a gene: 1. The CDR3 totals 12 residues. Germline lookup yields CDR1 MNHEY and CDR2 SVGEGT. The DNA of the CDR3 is TGTGCCAGCAGTTACGGACAGGTTGAGCAGTTCTTC. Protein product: CASSYGQVEQFF.

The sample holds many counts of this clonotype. CDR3 DNA sequence: TGCAGTGCTAGAGAGGGACAGCTCTACAATGAGCAGTTCTTC. Protein: CSAREGQLYNEQFF. The gene calls are TRBV20-1 and TRBJ2-1; TRBD1 agrees at 7 bases. V dropped 0 bases and J dropped 3; count of bases not matched to a gene: 2. The CDR3 totals 14 residues. CDR1 DFQATT and CDR2 SNEGSKA come from the germline V gene (reference sequence).

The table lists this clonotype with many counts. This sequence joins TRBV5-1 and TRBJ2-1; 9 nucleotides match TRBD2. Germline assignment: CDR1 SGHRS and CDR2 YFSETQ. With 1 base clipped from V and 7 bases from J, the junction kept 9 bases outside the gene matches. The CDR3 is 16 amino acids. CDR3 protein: CASSLTRGRASNEQFF. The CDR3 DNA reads TGCGCCAGCAGCTTGACCCGCGGGAGGGCCTCGAATGAGCAGTTCTTC.

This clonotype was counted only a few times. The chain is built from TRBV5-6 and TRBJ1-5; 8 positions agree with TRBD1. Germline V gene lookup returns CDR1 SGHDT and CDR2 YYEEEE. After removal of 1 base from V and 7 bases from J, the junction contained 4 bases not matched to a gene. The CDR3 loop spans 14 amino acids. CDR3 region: CASSLTGGKQPQHF. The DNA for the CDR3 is TGTGCCAGCAGCTTGACAGGGGGGAAGCAGCCCCAGCATTTT.

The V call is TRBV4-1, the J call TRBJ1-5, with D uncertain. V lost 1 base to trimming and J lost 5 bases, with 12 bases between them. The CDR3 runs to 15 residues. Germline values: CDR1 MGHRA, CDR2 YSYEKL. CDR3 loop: CASSQGEEAHQPQHF. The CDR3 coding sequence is TGCGCCAGCAGCCAAGGTGAGGAGGCCCATCAGCCCCAGCATTTT.

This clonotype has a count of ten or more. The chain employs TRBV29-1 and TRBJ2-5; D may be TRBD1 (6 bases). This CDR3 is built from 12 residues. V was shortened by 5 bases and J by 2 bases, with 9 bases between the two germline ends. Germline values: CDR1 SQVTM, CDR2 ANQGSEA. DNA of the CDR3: TGCAGCGTTCGGACAGATCAAGAGACCCAGTACTTC. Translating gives CSVRTDQETQYF.

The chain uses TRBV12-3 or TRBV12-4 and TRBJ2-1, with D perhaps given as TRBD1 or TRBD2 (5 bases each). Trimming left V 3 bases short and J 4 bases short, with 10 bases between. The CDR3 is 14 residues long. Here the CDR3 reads CASSFPGPYNEQFF. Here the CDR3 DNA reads TGTGCCAGCAGTTTTCCGGGACCGTACAATGAGCAGTTCTTC.

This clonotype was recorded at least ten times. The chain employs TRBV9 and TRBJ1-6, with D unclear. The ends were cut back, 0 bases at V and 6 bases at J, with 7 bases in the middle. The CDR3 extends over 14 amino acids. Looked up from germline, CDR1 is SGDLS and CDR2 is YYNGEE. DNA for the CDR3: TGTGCCAGCAGCGTAGGGGGAACTAATTCACCCCTCCACTTT. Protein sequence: CASSVGGTNSPLHF.

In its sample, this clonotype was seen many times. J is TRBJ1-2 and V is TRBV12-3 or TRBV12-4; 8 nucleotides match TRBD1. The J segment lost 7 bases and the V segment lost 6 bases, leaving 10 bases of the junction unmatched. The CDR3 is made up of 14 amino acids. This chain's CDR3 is CASRPNDRGGGYTF. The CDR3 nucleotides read TGTGCCAGCAGACCTAACGACAGGGGTGGTGGCTACACCTTC.

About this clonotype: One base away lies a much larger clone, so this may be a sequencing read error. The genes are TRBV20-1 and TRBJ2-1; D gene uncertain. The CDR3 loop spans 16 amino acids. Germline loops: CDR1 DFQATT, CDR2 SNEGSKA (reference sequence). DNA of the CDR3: TGCAGTGCTAGAGATTTTTATGGCGGAGTTTACAATGGGCAGTTCTTC. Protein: CSARDFYGGVYNGQFF.

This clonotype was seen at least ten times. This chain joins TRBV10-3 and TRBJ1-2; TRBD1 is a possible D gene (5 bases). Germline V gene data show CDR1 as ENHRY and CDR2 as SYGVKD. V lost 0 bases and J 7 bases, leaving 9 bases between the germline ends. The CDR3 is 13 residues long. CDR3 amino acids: CAISESGDRGYTF. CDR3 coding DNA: TGTGCCATCAGTGAGTCGGGGGATCGTGGCTACACCTTC.

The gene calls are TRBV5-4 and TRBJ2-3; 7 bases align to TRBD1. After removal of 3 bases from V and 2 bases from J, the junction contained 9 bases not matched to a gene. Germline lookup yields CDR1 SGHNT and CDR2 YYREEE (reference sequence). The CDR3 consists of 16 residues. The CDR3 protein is CASSSGGRRSTDTQYF. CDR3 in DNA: TGTGCCAGCAGCTCAGGGGGACGTCGGTCCACAGATACGCAGTATTTT.

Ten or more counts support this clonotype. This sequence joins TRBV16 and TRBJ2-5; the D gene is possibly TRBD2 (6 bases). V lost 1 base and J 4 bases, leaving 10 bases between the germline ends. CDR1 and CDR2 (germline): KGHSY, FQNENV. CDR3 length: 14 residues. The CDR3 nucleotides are TGTGCCAGCAGCCAATTCCGGGGAGGAGAGACCCAGTACTTC. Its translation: CASSQFRGGETQYF.

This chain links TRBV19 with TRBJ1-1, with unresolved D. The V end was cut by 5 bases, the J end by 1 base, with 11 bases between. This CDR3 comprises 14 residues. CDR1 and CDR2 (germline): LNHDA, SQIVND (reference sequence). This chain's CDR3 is CASSGDNSNTEAFF. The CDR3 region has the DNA TGTGCCAGTAGTGGAGACAATTCGAACACTGAAGCTTTCTTT. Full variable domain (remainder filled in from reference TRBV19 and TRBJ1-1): DGGITQSPKYLFRKEGQNVTLSCEQNLNHDAMYWYRQDPGQGLRLIYYSQIVNDFQKGDIAEGYSVSREKKESFPLTVTSAQKNPTAFYLCASSGDNSNTEAFFGQGTRLTVV.

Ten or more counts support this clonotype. This CDR3 reads CASSTDPAPDTQYF. The DNA of the CDR3 is TGTGCCAGCAGTACAGACCCTGCCCCAGATACGCAGTATTTT. The genes are TRBV2 and TRBJ2-3; D remains unclear. The germline V gene has CDR1 SNHLY and CDR2 FYNNEI. Trimming cost V 5 bases and J 4 bases, with 13 bases left between them. This CDR3 is 14 amino acids long.

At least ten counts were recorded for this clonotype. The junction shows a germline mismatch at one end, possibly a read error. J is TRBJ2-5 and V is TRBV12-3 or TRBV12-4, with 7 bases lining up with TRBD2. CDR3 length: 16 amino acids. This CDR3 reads CTSSFLAGASEVTQYF. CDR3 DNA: TGTACCAGCAGTTTTCTTGCGGGAGCTTCAGAAGTGACCCAGTACTTC.

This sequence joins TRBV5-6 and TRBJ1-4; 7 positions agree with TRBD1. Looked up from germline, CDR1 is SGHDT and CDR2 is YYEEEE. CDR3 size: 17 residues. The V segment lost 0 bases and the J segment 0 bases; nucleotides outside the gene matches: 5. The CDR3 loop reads CASSLGQGIATNEKLFF. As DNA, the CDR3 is TGTGCCAGCAGCTTGGGACAGGGAATAGCAACTAATGAAAAACTGTTTTTT. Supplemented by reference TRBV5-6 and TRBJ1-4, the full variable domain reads DAGVTQSPTHLIKTRGQQVTLRCSPKSGHDTVSWYQQALGQGPQFIFQYYEEEERQRGNFPDRFSGHQFPNYSSELNVNALLLGDSALYLCASSLGQGIATNEKLFFGSGTQLSVL.

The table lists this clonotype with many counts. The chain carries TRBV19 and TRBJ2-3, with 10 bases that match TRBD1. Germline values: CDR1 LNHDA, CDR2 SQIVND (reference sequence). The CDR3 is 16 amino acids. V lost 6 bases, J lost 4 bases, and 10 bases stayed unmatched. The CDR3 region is CASSPIDRGLADTQYF. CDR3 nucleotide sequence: TGTGCCAGTAGCCCCATAGACAGGGGGCTGGCAGATACGCAGTATTTT.

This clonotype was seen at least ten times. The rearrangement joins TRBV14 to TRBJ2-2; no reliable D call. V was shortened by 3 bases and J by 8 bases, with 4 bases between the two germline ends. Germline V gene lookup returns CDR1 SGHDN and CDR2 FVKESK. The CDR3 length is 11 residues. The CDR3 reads CASSQTGELFF. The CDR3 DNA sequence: TGTGCCAGCAGCCAGACAGGGGAGCTGTTTTTT.

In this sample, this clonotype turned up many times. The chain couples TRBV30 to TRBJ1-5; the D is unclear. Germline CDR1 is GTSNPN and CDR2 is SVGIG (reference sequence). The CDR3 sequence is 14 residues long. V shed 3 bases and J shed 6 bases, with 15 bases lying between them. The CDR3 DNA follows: TGTGCCTGGAGCAACGGCTACGGGTCTCAGCCCCAGCATTTT. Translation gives CAWSNGYGSQPQHF. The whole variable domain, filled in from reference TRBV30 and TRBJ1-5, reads SQTIHQWPATLVQPVGSPLSLECTVEGTSNPNLYWYRQAAGRGLQLLFYSVGIGQISSEVPQNLSASRPQDRQFILSSKKLLLSDSGFYLCAWSNGYGSQPQHFGDGTRLSIL.

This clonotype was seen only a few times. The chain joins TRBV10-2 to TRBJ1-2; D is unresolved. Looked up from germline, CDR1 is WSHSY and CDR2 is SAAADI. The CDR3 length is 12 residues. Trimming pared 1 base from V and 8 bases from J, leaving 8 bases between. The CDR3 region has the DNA TGCGCCAGCAGTGAGTGGGGTCGCGGCTACACCTTC. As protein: CASSEWGRGYTF.

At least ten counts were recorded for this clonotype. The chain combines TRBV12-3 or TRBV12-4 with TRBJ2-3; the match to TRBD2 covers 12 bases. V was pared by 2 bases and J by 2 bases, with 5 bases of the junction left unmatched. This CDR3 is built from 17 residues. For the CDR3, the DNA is TGTGCCAGCAGTTTACCTCGGACTAGCGGGATCACAGATACGCAGTATTTT. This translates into CASSLPRTSGITDTQYF.

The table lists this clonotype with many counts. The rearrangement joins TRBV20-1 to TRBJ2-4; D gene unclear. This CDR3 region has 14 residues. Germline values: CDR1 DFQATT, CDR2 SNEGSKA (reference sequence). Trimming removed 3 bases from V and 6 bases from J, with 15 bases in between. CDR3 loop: CSASSGRSSNIQYF. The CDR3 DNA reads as TGCAGTGCTAGCTCGGGCAGGTCCTCAAACATTCAGTACTTC.

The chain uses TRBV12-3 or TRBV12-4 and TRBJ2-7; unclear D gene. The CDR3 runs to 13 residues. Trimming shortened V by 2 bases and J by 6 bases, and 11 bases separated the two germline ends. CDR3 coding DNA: TGTGCCAGCAGTTTATCCGCTTGGGGCGAGCAGTACGTC. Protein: CASSLSAWGEQYV.

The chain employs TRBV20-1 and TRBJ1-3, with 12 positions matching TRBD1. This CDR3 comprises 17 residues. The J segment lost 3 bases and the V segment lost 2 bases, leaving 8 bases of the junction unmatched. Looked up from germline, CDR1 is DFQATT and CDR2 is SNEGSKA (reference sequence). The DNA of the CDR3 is TGCAGTGCTAGATCCGGGACAGGGGGCCCTTTTGGAAACACCATATATTTT. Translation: CSARSGTGGPFGNTIYF.